A single sample is the source of the 16 T cell receptor beta chains below, sequenced in a study of vaccination effects on CD4 cells after COVID-19. The antigens for these receptors are not known. This table comes from immunoSEQ multiplex PCR, and its TCRdb copy is limited to in-frame clones, with some not included. The top ten clones hold less than 3.5% of a sample with about 38,000 clones, 82% of them seen once. Cultured cells yielded isolated CD4+ T cells after around 10 days. The sample consisted of CD4+ T cells from PBMCs cultured without peptide, taken before COVID-19 vaccination. The source of these receptors is a human donor who received a COVID-19 vaccine.

This chain connects TRBV6-6 to TRBJ2-7; D remains ambiguous. Trimming took off 7 bases at V and 2 bases at J, with 6 bases between the two ends. This CDR3 has 11 residues. Germline V lookup: CDR1 MNHNY, CDR2 SVGAGI (reference sequence). The chain's CDR3 is CASKVPYEQYV. The CDR3 DNA sequence: TGTGCCAGCAAGGTCCCCTACGAGCAGTACGTC.

The rearrangement joins TRBV21-1 to TRBJ2-4. TRBV21-1 is tagged as a pseudogene. The CDR3 extends over 11 amino acids. The CDR3 nucleotides read TGTGCCAGCAGCAGAAGGTACTTTCAGTACTTC. The encoded protein is CASSRRYFQYF.

The rearrangement links TRBV7-2 to TRBJ1-1; D is undetermined. The germline CDR1 and CDR2 sequences are SGHTA and FQGNSA. Deletions cut 2 bases from V and 1 base from J, with 8 bases between. CDR3 length: 14 amino acids. CDR3 protein: CASSLRLWNTEAFF. CDR3 nucleotides: TGTGCCAGCAGCTTAAGGTTATGGAACACTGAAGCTTTCTTT. Full variable domain (rest looked up from reference TRBV7-2 and TRBJ1-1): GAGVSQSPSNKVTEKGKDVELRCDPISGHTALYWYRQSLGQGLEFLIYFQGNSAPDKSGLPSDRFSAERTGGSVSTLTIQRTQQEDSAVYLCASSLRLWNTEAFFGQGTRLTVV.

This rearrangement joins TRBV27 to TRBJ2-1; 14 bases map to TRBD2. J lost 5 bases, V lost 2 bases, and 11 bases had no gene match. Germline V gene sequence: CDR1 MNHEY, CDR2 SMNVEV (reference sequence). The CDR3 has 19 amino acids. The DNA of the CDR3 is TGTGCCAGCAGTTTAACGGGACTAGCGGGGGCTTCCCCGAACAATGAGCAGTTCTTC. Encoded protein: CASSLTGLAGASPNNEQFF.

The chain joins TRBV19 to TRBJ2-2, with 9 bases lining up with TRBD1. The CDR3 has 15 residues. Germline CDR1 and CDR2: LNHDA and SQIVND (reference sequence). V lost 3 bases to trimming and J lost 6 bases; unmatched junction nucleotides: 5. CDR3 DNA: TGTGCCAGTAGTATCCGGGGACAGGGTTCCGGGGAGCTGTTTTTT. Translated, it gives CASSIRGQGSGELFF.

The CDR3 nucleotides are TGTGCCAGCAGCCAAGATCGTAAGCGGGGGGTTATCAATGAGCAGTTCTTC. This sequence encodes CASSQDRKRGVINEQFF. This chain links TRBV3-1 (or the pseudogene TRBV3-2) with TRBJ2-1, with 9 bases matching TRBD2. Germline V gene lookup returns CDR1 LGHDT and CDR2 YNNKEL (reference sequence). V was pared by 0 bases and J by 6 bases, with 9 bases of the junction left unmatched. The CDR3 spans 17 residues.

The chain carries TRBV28 and TRBJ2-5; a weak D match, TRBD1 (7 bases). Germline V CDR1 and CDR2: MDHEN, SYDVKM. CDR3 size: 17 residues. The V gene lost 5 bases and the J gene lost 2 bases, with 21 bases spanning the gap. CDR3 protein: CASSASTGAGSQETQYF. The CDR3 region has the DNA TGTGCCAGCAGTGCATCAACAGGGGCGGGGTCTCAAGAGACCCAGTACTTC. Filled out from reference TRBV28 and TRBJ2-5, the complete variable domain reads DVKVTQSSRYLVKRTGEKVFLECVQDMDHENMFWYRQDPGLGLRLIYFSYDVKMKEKGDIPEGYSVSREKKERFSLILESASTNQTSMYLCASSASTGAGSQETQYFGPGTRLLVL.

The chain employs TRBV28 and TRBJ2-3, with D perhaps TRBD2 (6 bases). Per the germline V gene, CDR1 is MDHEN and CDR2 is SYDVKM. The CDR3 extends over 16 amino acids. V was pared by 3 bases and J by 7 bases, with 20 bases between. CDR3 nucleotide sequence: TGTGCCAGCAGTTTGAGCGGGTTAGGTATCCGGAATACGCAGTATTTT. Translation: CASSLSGLGIRNTQYF.

The V and J genes are TRBV7-2 and TRBJ2-5; no clear D gene. Deletions cut 1 base from V and 2 bases from J, with 8 bases between. This CDR3 region has 14 residues. The germline CDR1 and CDR2 sequences are SGHTA and FQGNSA. The CDR3 nucleotides read TGTGCCAGCAGCTTAGTGGGGTGGCAAGAGACCCAGTACTTC. It translates to CASSLVGWQETQYF.

The chain carries TRBV11-2 and TRBJ2-1; TRBD1 agrees at 9 bases. CDR3 length equals 16 residues. From germline, CDR1 is SGHAT and CDR2 FQNNGV. With 2 bases clipped from V and 3 bases from J, the junction kept 5 bases outside the gene matches. The CDR3 region is CASSLRRTGDYNEQFF. The CDR3 region has the DNA TGTGCCAGCAGCTTACGGCGGACAGGGGACTACAATGAGCAGTTCTTC.

The genes are TRBV12-1 and TRBJ2-6; TRBD1, the table's D call, lacks a check against the DNA. TRBV12-1 is an annotated pseudogene. The CDR3 contains 16 residues. This CDR3 is CASSLTGSSGANVLTF. The CDR3, as DNA: TGTGCCAGCAGCCTCACAGGGAGCTCTGGGGCCAACGTCCTGACTTTC.

V is TRBV7-2 and J is TRBJ2-1; TRBD2 matches 7 bases. The V and J ends lost 5 bases and 2 bases, in that order; junction bases with no gene match: 6. CDR1 is SGHTA, CDR2 FQGNSA, per germline. This CDR3 has 15 amino acids. The CDR3 nucleotides are TGTGCCAGCAGCAGAGCGGGGCAGACCTACAATGAGCAGTTCTTC. This encodes CASSRAGQTYNEQFF.

This chain connects TRBV28 to TRBJ2-7, with a weak D call TRBD2 (5 bases). CDR1 MDHEN and CDR2 SYDVKM come from the germline V gene. V was cut by 5 bases and J by 2 bases, with 10 bases left in between. There are 13 residues in the CDR3. CDR3 sequence (DNA): TGTGCCAGCAGTGTCGGGCGGGCCTACGAGCAGTACGTC. This sequence encodes CASSVGRAYEQYV.

The gene calls are TRBV10-3 and TRBJ1-5; D uncertain. V shed 0 bases and J shed 4 bases, with 4 bases lying between them. Germline V gives CDR1 ENHRY, CDR2 SYGVKD. CDR3 length: 13 amino acids. CDR3 sequence (DNA): TGTGCCATCAGTGAGTCACAGAATCAGCCCCAGCATTTT. It encodes CAISESQNQPQHF.

The V and J genes are TRBV3-1 (or the pseudogene TRBV3-2) and TRBJ1-5; D not certain. The CDR3 runs to 14 residues. Trimming left V 0 bases short and J 3 bases short, with 6 bases between. Germline CDR1 LGHDT, CDR2 YNNKEL (reference sequence). Here the CDR3 reads CASSQDGNNQPQHF. The CDR3 nucleotides are TGTGCCAGCAGCCAAGACGGAAACAATCAGCCCCAGCATTTT.

The J gene is TRBJ2-3, the V gene TRBV5-1; D assignment may be TRBD1 or TRBD2 (5 bases each). V lost 2 bases and J 6 bases, leaving 16 bases between the germline ends. The V gene's germline CDR1 is SGHRS and CDR2 YFSETQ. This CDR3 has 15 residues. The CDR3 reads CASSLRGPSEDTQYF. The CDR3 bases are TGCGCCAGCAGCTTACGGGGCCCCTCTGAGGATACGCAGTATTTT.